A single sample gave rise to the 10 T cell receptor beta chains below, sequenced in a study of cytomegalovirus exposure and HLA in healthy donors. 60 Vbeta and 13 Jbeta primers were used in PCR. Method: immunoSEQ multiplex PCR; TCRdb's copy keeps in-frame clones and lacks some. Here the sample spans over 95,000 clones, about 76% being singletons. The specimen was PBMCs. These receptors originate from a woman aged 40 to 50 in good health and CMV-seropositive.

V gene TRBV7-9 combines with J gene TRBJ1-2; TRBD1 aligns across 7 bases. Germline CDR1 and CDR2: SEHNR and FQNEAQ (reference sequence). The CDR3 totals 12 residues. V shed 3 bases, J shed 11 bases, and the junction held 6 bases outside the gene matches. The DNA for the CDR3 is TGTGCCAGCAGCTTCGTACAGGGGAGATACACCTTC. It encodes CASSFVQGRYTF. Full variable domain (missing parts from reference TRBV7-9 and TRBJ1-2): DTGVSQNPRHKITKRGQNVTFRCDPISEHNRLYWYRQTLGQGPEFLTYFQNEAQLEKSRLLSDRFSAERPKGSFSTLEIQRTEQGDSAMYLCASSFVQGRYTFGSGTRLTVV.

In this sample, this clone turned up a few times. The chain couples TRBV9 to TRBJ1-1; possible D gene TRBD1, 6 bases. The CDR3 spans 13 residues. Germline lookup yields CDR1 SGDLS and CDR2 YYNGEE. Trimming cost V 4 bases and J 3 bases, with 10 bases left between them. The CDR3 is CASSPDRDTEAFF. The CDR3 DNA reads TGTGCCAGCAGCCCGGACAGAGACACTGAAGCTTTCTTT.

The chain joins TRBV19 to TRBJ1-5; TRBD1 aligns across 9 bases. Trimming took 3 bases from V and 1 from J; bases not matched to a gene: 4. CDR3 length: 16 amino acids. CDR1 is LNHDA, CDR2 SQIVND, per germline (reference sequence). The CDR3, as DNA: TGTGCCAGTAGTATGGAACAGGGGGCCAGCAATCAGCCCCAGCATTTT. Amino acids: CASSMEQGASNQPQHF.

The chain is built from TRBV7-2 and TRBJ2-3; 7 nucleotides align to TRBD2. This CDR3 region has 15 residues. V lost 7 bases to trimming and J lost 5 bases; unmatched junction nucleotides: 12. Looked up from germline, CDR1 is SGHTA and CDR2 is FQGNSA. In DNA, the CDR3 is TGTGCCAGCAACCTCCTTGGGACTATTCAAGATACGCAGTATTTT. This encodes CASNLLGTIQDTQYF.

This sequence joins TRBV6-5 and TRBJ1-2; D may be TRBD1 (5 bases). The CDR3 has 12 residues. Germline lookup yields CDR1 MNHEY and CDR2 SVGAGI. V was clipped by 6 bases and J by 5 bases, with 10 bases between them. CDR3 nucleotides: TGTGCCAGCAGCCCGACAGAGTATGGCTACACCTTC. Amino acid sequence: CASSPTEYGYTF.

This chain uses TRBV2 with TRBJ2-7; D is undetermined. Germline CDR1 and CDR2: SNHLY and FYNNEI. V lost 3 bases to trimming and J lost 6 bases, with 6 bases between them. This CDR3 is 11 amino acids long. In DNA form, the CDR3 reads TGTGCCAGCAGTGATACGAGCGAGCAGTACTTC. This gives the protein CASSDTSEQYF.

This chain links TRBV10-2 with TRBJ1-4; D not resolved. The CDR3 has 16 residues. The V end lost 3 bases, the J end lost 0 bases, and 11 bases lay between the germline ends. CDR1 and CDR2 (germline): WSHSY, SAAADI. The CDR3 loop is CASSDLGLATNEKLFF. The CDR3 DNA reads TGCGCCAGCAGTGACCTCGGTCTTGCAACTAATGAAAAACTGTTTTTT.

This rearrangement joins TRBV5-1 to TRBJ1-6, with 9 bases fitting TRBD1. In germline, CDR1 is SGHRS, CDR2 YFSETQ. The CDR3 has 14 amino acids. V dropped 4 bases and J dropped 10; count of bases not matched to a gene: 6. DNA of the CDR3: TGCGCCAGCAGCCGGGACAGGGTCGGATCACCCCTCCACTTT. It codes for CASSRDRVGSPLHF.

This clone was found once. The CDR3 region has the DNA TGTGCCAGCAGTAATTTTGGGCTAGCCAAAAACATTCAGTACTTC. This encodes CASSNFGLAKNIQYF. The V and J genes are TRBV11-2 and TRBJ2-4; D is uncertain. V was cut by 6 bases and J by 0 bases, with 12 bases left in between. The CDR3 totals 15 residues. Germline V CDR1 and CDR2: SGHAT, FQNNGV.

The chain employs TRBV5-1 and TRBJ1-2; D is perhaps TRBD1 (5 bases). Germline V gene lookup returns CDR1 SGHRS and CDR2 YFSETQ. V was cut by 4 bases and J by 4 bases, with 14 bases left in between. This CDR3 region has 14 residues. CDR3: CASSRGPLSYGYTF. CDR3 DNA: TGCGCCAGCAGCAGGGGCCCACTTAGCTATGGCTACACCTTC.